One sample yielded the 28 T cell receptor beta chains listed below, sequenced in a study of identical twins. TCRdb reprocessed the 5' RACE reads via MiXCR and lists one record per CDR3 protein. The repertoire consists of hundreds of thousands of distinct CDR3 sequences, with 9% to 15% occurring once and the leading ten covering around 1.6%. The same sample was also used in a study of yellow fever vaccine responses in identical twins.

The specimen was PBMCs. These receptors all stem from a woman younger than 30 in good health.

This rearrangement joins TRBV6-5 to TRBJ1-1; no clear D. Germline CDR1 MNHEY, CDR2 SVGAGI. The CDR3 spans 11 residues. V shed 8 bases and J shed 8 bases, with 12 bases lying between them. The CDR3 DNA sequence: TGTGCCAGCCGGGCCGGAGGCGAAGCTTTCTTT. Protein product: CASRAGGEAFF.

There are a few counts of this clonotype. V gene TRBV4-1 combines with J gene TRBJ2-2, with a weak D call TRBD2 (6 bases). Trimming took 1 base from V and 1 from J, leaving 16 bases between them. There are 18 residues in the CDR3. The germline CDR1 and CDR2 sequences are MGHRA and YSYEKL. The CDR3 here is CASSQVGGGLVNTGELFF. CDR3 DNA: TGCGCCAGCAGCCAAGTGGGGGGTGGACTGGTGAACACCGGGGAGCTGTTTTTT.

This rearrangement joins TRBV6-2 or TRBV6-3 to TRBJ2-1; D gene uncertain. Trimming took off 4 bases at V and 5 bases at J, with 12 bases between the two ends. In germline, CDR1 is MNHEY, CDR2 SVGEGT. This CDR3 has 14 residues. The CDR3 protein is CASSSPRLNNEQFF. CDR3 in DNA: TGTGCCAGCAGTTCCCCCAGGCTGAACAATGAGCAGTTCTTC.

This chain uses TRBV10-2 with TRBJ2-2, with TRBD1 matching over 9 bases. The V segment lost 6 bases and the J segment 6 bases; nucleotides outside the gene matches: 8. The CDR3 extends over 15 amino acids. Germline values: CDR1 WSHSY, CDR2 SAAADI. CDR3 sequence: CASRFDRGISGELFF. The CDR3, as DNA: TGCGCCAGCAGATTCGACAGGGGGATCTCCGGGGAGCTGTTTTTT.

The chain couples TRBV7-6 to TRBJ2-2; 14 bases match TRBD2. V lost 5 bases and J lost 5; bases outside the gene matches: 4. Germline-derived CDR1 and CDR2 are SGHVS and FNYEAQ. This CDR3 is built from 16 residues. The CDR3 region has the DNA TGTGCCAGCAGCCCGACTAGCGGGGGGGTAACCGGGGAGCTGTTTTTT. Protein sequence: CASSPTSGGVTGELFF.

The CDR3 is CASSEDTSLGYGYTF. In nucleotides, the CDR3 is TGTGCCAGCAGTGAAGATACCTCATTGGGCTATGGCTACACCTTC. The chain is built from TRBV2 and TRBJ1-2; no definite D call. Germline V gene sequence: CDR1 SNHLY, CDR2 FYNNEI. This CDR3 spans 15 amino acids. V was clipped by 1 base and J by 4 bases, with 13 bases between them. Complete variable domain (other parts from reference TRBV2 and TRBJ1-2): EPEVTQTPSHQVTQMGQEVILRCVPISNHLYFYWYRQILGQKVEFLVSFYNNEISEKSEIFDDQFSVERPDGSNFTLKIRSTKLEDSAMYFCASSEDTSLGYGYTFGSGTRLTVV.

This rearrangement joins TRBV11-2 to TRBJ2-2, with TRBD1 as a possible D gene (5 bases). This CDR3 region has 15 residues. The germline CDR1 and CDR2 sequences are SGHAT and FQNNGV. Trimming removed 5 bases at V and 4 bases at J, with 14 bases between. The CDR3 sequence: CASSPTVTGTGELFF. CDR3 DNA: TGTGCCAGCAGCCCGACAGTTACGGGCACCGGGGAGCTGTTTTTT.

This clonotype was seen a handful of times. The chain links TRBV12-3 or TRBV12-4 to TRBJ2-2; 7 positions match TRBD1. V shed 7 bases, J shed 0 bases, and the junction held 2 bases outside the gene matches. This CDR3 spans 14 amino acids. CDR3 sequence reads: CASTGQSNTGELFF. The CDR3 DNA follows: TGTGCCAGCACGGGACAGTCGAACACCGGGGAGCTGTTTTTT.

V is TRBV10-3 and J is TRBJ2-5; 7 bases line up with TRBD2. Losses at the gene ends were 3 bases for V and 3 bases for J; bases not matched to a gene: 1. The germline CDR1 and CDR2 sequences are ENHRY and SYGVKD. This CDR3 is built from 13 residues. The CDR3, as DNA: TGTGCCATCAGTGACAGCGGGGAAGAGACCCAGTACTTC. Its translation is CAISDSGEETQYF.

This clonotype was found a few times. The CDR3 sequence: CAISSGVGNTGELFF. The CDR3 nucleotides are TGTGCCATCTCGAGCGGGGTCGGGAACACCGGGGAGCTGTTTTTT. V usage is TRBV10-3 and J usage is TRBJ2-2; TRBD2 agrees at 7 bases. Germline V gene lookup returns CDR1 ENHRY and CDR2 SYGVKD. V trimming: 8 bases; J trimming: 1 base; junction bases outside the gene matches: 7. This CDR3 contains 15 residues.

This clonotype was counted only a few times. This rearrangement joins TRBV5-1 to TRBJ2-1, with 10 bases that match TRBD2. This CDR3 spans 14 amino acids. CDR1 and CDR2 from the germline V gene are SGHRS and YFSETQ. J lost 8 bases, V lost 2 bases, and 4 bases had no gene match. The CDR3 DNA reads TGCGCCAGCAGCTTATCAGCGGGAGGGTATGAGCAGTTCTTC. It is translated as CASSLSAGGYEQFF.

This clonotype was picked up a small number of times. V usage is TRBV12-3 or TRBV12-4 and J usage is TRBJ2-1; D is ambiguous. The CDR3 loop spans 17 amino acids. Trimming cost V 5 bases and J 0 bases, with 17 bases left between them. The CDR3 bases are TGTGCCAGCAGTCCTCAAGCGAGCCCCAGCTCCTACAATGAGCAGTTCTTC. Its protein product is CASSPQASPSSYNEQFF.

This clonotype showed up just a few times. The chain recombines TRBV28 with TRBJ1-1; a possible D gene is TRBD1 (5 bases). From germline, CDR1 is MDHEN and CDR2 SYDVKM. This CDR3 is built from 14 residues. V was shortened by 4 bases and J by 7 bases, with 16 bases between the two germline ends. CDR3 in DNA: TGTGCCAGCAGTTCGTGGGGGAATAGGGGTGAAGCTTTCTTT. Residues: CASSSWGNRGEAFF.

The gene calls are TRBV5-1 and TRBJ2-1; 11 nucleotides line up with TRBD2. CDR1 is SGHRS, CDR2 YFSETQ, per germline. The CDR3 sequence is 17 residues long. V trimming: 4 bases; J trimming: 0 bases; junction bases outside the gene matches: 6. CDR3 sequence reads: CASSGLAGPSSYNEQFF. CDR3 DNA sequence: TGCGCCAGCAGCGGACTAGCGGGCCCCAGCTCCTACAATGAGCAGTTCTTC.

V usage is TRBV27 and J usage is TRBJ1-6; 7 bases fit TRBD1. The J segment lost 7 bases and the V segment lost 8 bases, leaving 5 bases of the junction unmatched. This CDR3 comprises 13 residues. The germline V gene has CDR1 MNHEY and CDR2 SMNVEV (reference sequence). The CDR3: CASAGTVNSPLHF. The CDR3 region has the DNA TGTGCCAGCGCCGGGACAGTGAATTCACCCCTCCACTTT.

In DNA form, the CDR3 reads TGTGCCACCAGTGATGAGGGAGCTGGGGCCAACGTCCTGACTTTC. The encoded protein is CATSDEGAGANVLTF. The gene calls are TRBV24-1 and TRBJ2-6; D is perhaps TRBD2 (5 bases). V lost 3 bases and J 2 bases, leaving 7 bases between the germline ends. Germline CDR1 is KGHDR and CDR2 is SFDVKD. This CDR3 is built from 15 residues.

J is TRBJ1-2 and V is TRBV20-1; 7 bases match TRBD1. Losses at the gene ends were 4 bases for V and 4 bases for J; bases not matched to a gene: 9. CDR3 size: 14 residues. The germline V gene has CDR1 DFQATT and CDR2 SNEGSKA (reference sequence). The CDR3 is CSATDRQGPYGYTF. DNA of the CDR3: TGCAGTGCTACCGACAGACAGGGCCCCTATGGCTACACCTTC.

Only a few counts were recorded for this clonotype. In DNA form, the CDR3 reads TGTGCCAGCAGCCCCTCGGGACTAGCGGGAGAAAATGAGACCCAGTACTTC. It codes for CASSPSGLAGENETQYF. V is TRBV12-3 or TRBV12-4 and J is TRBJ2-5, with 14 bases matching TRBD2. V gave up 6 bases and J gave up 5 bases; unmatched junction bases: 11. The CDR3 is made up of 17 amino acids.

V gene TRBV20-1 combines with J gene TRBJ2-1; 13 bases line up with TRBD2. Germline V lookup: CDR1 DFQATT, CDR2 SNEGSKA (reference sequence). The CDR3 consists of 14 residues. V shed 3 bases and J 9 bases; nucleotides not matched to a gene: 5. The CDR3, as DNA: TGCAGTGCTAGTCGGACTAGCGGGAGTAGTGAGCAGTTCTTC. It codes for CSASRTSGSSEQFF.

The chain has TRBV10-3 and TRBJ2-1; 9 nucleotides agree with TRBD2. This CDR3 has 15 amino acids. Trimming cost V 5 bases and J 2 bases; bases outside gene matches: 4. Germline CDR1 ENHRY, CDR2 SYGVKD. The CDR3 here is CAISTGTSPYNEQFF. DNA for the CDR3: TGTGCCATCAGTACCGGGACTAGCCCCTACAATGAGCAGTTCTTC.

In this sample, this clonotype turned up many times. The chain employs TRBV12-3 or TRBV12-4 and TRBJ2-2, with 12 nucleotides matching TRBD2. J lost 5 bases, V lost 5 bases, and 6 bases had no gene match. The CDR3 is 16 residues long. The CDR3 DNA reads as TGTGCCAGCAGTCTAAAAGGGACTAGCGGGACCGGGGAGCTGTTTTTT. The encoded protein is CASSLKGTSGTGELFF.

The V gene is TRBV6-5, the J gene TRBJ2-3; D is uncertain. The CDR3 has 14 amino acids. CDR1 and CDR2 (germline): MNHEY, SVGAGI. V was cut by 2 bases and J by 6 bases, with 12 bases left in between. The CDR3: CASSYRGVVDTQYF. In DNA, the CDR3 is TGTGCCAGCAGTTACAGAGGTGTCGTGGATACGCAGTATTTT.

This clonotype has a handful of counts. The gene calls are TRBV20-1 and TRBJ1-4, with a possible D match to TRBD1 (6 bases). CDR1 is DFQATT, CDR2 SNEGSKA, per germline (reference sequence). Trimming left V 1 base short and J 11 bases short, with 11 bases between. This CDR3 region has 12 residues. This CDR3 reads CSARVGTLKLFF. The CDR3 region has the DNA TGCAGTGCTAGAGTGGGGACACTGAAACTGTTTTTT.

The CDR3 protein is CASRPGGLYSYNEQFF. The CDR3 DNA sequence: TGTGCCAGCAGGCCGGGAGGGCTGTATTCCTACAATGAGCAGTTCTTC. This chain connects TRBV13 to TRBJ2-1, with 8 bases identical to TRBD2. Trimming removed 6 bases from V and 1 base from J; junction bases left unmatched: 8. Looked up from germline, CDR1 is PRHDT and CDR2 is FYEKMQ (reference sequence). This CDR3 is 16 amino acids long.

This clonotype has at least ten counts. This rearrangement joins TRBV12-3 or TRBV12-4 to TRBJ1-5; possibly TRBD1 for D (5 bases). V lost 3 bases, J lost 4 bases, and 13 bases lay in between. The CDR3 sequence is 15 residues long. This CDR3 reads CASSFGAGSNQPQHF. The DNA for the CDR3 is TGTGCCAGCAGTTTTGGGGCGGGATCAAATCAGCCCCAGCATTTT.

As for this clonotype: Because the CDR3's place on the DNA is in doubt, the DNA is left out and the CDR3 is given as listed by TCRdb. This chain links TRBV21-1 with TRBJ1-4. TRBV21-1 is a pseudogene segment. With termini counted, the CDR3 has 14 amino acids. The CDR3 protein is CASSMIGRLKNCFF.

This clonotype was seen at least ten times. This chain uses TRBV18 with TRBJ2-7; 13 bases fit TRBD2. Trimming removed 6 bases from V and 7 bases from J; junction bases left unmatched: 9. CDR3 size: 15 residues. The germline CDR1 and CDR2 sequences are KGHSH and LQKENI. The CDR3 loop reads CASSSTSGGAREQYV. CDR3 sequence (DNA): TGTGCCAGCTCGTCTACTAGCGGGGGGGCCCGTGAGCAGTACGTC.

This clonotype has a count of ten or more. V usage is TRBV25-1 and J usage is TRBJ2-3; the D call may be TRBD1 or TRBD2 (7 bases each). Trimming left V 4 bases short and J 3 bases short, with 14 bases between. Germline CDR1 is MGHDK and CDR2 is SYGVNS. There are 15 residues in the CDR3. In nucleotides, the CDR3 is TGTGCCAGCAGTGGGAACAGGGGAGGGACAGATACGCAGTATTTT. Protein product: CASSGNRGGTDTQYF.